The source of this T cell receptor (beta chain) is a study of T and B cells in COVID-19 patients. On the study more broadly: COVID-19 patients gave peripheral blood either during active infection or after recovery. In the active-infection cohort, 18 of 20 patients had comorbidities linked to unfavorable COVID-19 outcome. Study-level findings and limits: Blood from mildly ill patients while symptomatic, and early samples from severe cases, were scarce.

TRB rearrangements were amplified by multiplex PCR with BIOMED2 TRB-A/B primers. TCRdb reprocessed the multiplex PCR reads via MiXCR and lists one record per CDR3 protein. Of approximately 6,400 distinct CDR3 sequences in the sample, over 25% were seen once. The CDR3 length is 13 residues. The V gene lost 7 bases and the J gene lost 6 bases, with 13 bases spanning the gap. Blood genomic DNA input for TRB amplification was about 250-550 ng. By share of the sample, this clonotype is medium-sized. Antigen unknown. The sequencing sample was made of blood. The clonotype was recovered from a human donor with active COVID-19. V usage is TRBV12-3 or TRBV12-4 and J usage is TRBJ2-1; a weak D match, TRBD2 (6 bases). The chain's CDR3 is CASTRGTGNEQFF. CDR3 DNA sequence: TGTGCCAGCACCCGAGGGACTGGCAATGAGCAGTTCTTC.